A selection of T cell receptor beta chains follows, all from one sample in a study of T cell changes during pregnancy in multiple sclerosis. TCRdb keeps only in-frame clones here, not all; method: immunoSEQ multiplex PCR. This table has approximately 52,000 clones, approximately 90% appearing once. This material consisted of CD4+ T cells from peripheral blood mononuclear cells, taken after pregnancy. These receptors came from a female donor with multiple sclerosis, enrolled in a pregnancy study. Each CDR3 is given with its conserved first and last residue. D genes are given only for firm matches. Clone size is not always given. Where it is, it says once, few, many or a class for expanded clones.

NA | NA | TRBJ2-2 | TRBV6-1 | CASSEAVTVGELFF | TGTGCCAGCAGTGAAGCGGTGACAGTCGGGGAGCTGTTTTTT
TRBD2 | NA | TRBJ2-7 | TRBV7-2 | CASSLGGGSIDEQYF | TGTGCCAGCAGCTTAGGCGGCGGGAGTATTGACGAGCAGTACTTC
NA | NA | TRBJ2-7 | TRBV19 | CASSTRRGNEQYF | TGTGCCAGTAGTACCCGACGGGGAAACGAGCAGTACTTC
NA | NA | TRBJ2-2 | TRBV6-1 | CASHPLANTGELFF | TGTGCCAGCCACCCACTAGCAAACACCGGGGAGCTGTTTTTT
NA | NA | TRBJ2-4 | TRBV7-2 | CASSPGLAGGIQYF | TGTGCCAGCAGCCCTGGGTTAGCCGGCGGCATTCAGTACTTC
TRBD1 | NA | TRBJ1-1 | TRBV9 | CASSTGANTEAFF | TGTGCCAGCAGCACAGGGGCCAACACTGAAGCTTTCTTT
NA | NA | TRBJ2-5 | TRBV11-3 | CASSPLAPGTQYF | TGTGCCAGCAGCCCACTAGCCCCGGGGACCCAGTACTTC
TRBD1 | NA | TRBJ2-7 | TRBV29-1 | CSVWTGPYEQYF | TGCAGCGTTTGGACAGGGCCCTACGAGCAGTACTTC
TRBD1 | few | TRBJ1-2 | TRBV15 | CATSTAGQRQRYTF | TGTGCCACCAGCACGGCGGGACAGAGACAGAGGTACACCTTC
TRBD1 | NA | TRBJ1-1 | TRBV29-1 | CSVQGDRGPGNTEAFF | TGCAGCGTTCAAGGGGACAGGGGCCCCGGGAACACTGAAGCTTTCTTT
TRBD2 | NA | TRBJ2-7 | TRBV28 | CASSFSSGRAYEQYF | TGTGCCAGCAGTTTCTCTAGCGGGAGGGCCTACGAGCAGTACTTC
TRBD1 | NA | TRBJ1-2 | TRBV2 | CASNTDRGRGGYTF | TGTGCCAGCAATACGGACAGGGGGCGCGGTGGCTACACCTTC
TRBD1 | NA | TRBJ2-7 | TRBV13 | CASRSGGSAYEQYF | TGTGCCAGCAGGTCAGGGGGTTCTGCCTACGAGCAGTACTTC
NA | NA | TRBJ2-7 | TRBV6-1 | CASRGRYYEQYF | TGTGCCAGCAGGGGGCGATACTACGAGCAGTACTTC
TRBD2 | once | TRBJ2-1 | TRBV11-2 | CASSSVGGGEQFF | TGTGCCAGCAGCTCAGTGGGGGGGGGTGAGCAGTTCTTC
NA | NA | TRBJ2-3 | TRBV25-1 | CASSEAASGTDTQYF | TGTGCCAGCAGTGAAGCGGCGTCTGGCACAGATACGCAGTATTTT
NA | few | TRBJ1-2 | TRBV7-9 | CASRQTAAYGYTF | TGTGCCAGCAGACAGACAGCCGCCTATGGCTACACCTTC
TRBD1 | NA | TRBJ1-2 | TRBV5-6 | CASSFDWTGYAF | TGTGCCAGCAGCTTTGACTGGACAGGCTACGCCTTC
NA | NA | TRBJ2-2 | TRBV2 | CASSERAANTGELFF | TGTGCCAGCAGTGAGAGAGCGGCAAACACCGGGGAGCTGTTTTTT
TRBD2 | NA | TRBJ2-5 | TRBV11-2 | CASRRGGGRPGETQYF | TGTGCCAGCAGACGGGGGGGCGGGAGGCCGGGAGAGACCCAGTACTTC
TRBD2 | once | TRBJ2-1 | TRBV5-8 | CASSPLRQTGTRNEQFF | TGTGCCAGCAGCCCCCTGCGGCAAACCGGGACTAGGAATGAGCAGTTCTTC
NA | NA | TRBJ1-2 | TRBV9 | CASSVGVNYGYTF | TGTGCCAGCAGCGTAGGAGTTAACTATGGCTACACCTTC
NA | once | TRBJ2-7 | TRBV7-6 | CASSLAVSSYEQYF | TGTGCCAGCAGCTTAGCGGTTAGCTCCTACGAGCAGTACTTC
TRBD1 | NA | TRBJ2-1 | TRBV5-1 | CASSAYRGIDYNEQFF | TGCGCCAGCAGCGCCTACAGGGGAATCGACTACAATGAGCAGTTCTTC
NA | NA | TRBJ1-2 | TRBV2 | CASSEGQLNGYTF | TGTGCCAGCAGTGAGGGGCAACTTAATGGCTACACCTTC
TRBD2 | once | TRBJ2-3 | TRBV5-4 | CASSLSLAGVTDTQYF | TGTGCCAGCAGCTTGTCTCTAGCGGGAGTCACAGATACGCAGTATTTT
TRBD2 | NA | TRBJ2-1 | TRBV7-7 | CASSPGGGLAGAEQFF | TGTGCTAGCAGCCCCGGGGGGGGGCTAGCGGGGGCCGAGCAGTTCTTC
NA | NA | TRBJ2-2 | TRBV29-1 | CSVDGGNTGELFF | TGCAGCGTTGATGGCGGAAACACCGGGGAGCTGTTTTTT
NA | few | TRBJ2-7 | TRBV11-2 | CASSSAGYEQYF | TGTGCCAGCAGCTCCGCCGGCTACGAGCAGTACTTC
NA | once | TRBJ1-4 | TRBV7-9 | CASSLRADREKLFF | TGTGCCAGCAGCTTACGAGCCGATCGGGAAAAACTGTTTTTT
NA | NA | TRBJ2-5 | TRBV7-9 | CASSLVQYQETQYF | TGTGCCAGCAGCTTAGTCCAGTACCAAGAGACCCAGTACTTC